These 19 T cell receptor beta chains were all obtained from the same sample, sequenced in a study of shared clonotypes between healthy human individuals. Here immunoSEQ multiplex PCR was the method, and the copy in TCRdb shows in-frame clones only, minus some. Counted here are under 2.5 million clones, less than 95% occurring once; the ten biggest clones make up roughly 0.34%. Source material: naive CD4+ T cells from PBMCs. Subset: CD45RA+ positively selected. Receptors were obtained from a man aged 18 to 29 in good health. Some clones in this sample may be carry-over from other donors' samples.

The genes are TRBV5-4 and TRBJ2-3; 9 bases align to TRBD1. CDR1 is SGHNT and CDR2 is YYREEE in the germline V gene (reference sequence). With 3 bases clipped from V and 2 bases from J, the junction kept 7 bases outside the gene matches. This CDR3 has 16 amino acids. CDR3 coding DNA: TGTGCCAGCAGCTCGCCGGGACAGGGTACCACAGATACGCAGTATTTT. Its protein product is CASSSPGQGTTDTQYF. Full variable domain (rest looked up from reference TRBV5-4 and TRBJ2-3): ETGVTQSPTHLIKTRGQQVTLRCSSQSGHNTVSWYQQALGQGPQFIFQYYREEENGRGNFPPRFSGLQFPNYSSELNVNALELDDSALYLCASSSPGQGTTDTQYFGPGTRLTVL.

This rearrangement joins TRBV6-6 to TRBJ2-5; 7 bases align to TRBD1. This CDR3 has 13 amino acids. Germline V lookup: CDR1 MNHNY, CDR2 SVGAGI (reference sequence). V lost 6 bases and J lost 3; bases outside the gene matches: 4. The CDR3 sequence is CASRSTGEETQYF. The CDR3 coding sequence is TGTGCCAGCAGGTCCACAGGGGAAGAGACCCAGTACTTC.

The J gene is TRBJ2-5, the V gene TRBV7-2, with D perhaps assigned TRBD1 or TRBD2 (5 bases each). The CDR3 sequence is 14 residues long. Per the germline V gene, CDR1 is SGHTA and CDR2 is FQGNSA. V gave up 8 bases and J gave up 5 bases, with 18 bases separating them. The CDR3: CASQSGSWGETQYF. In nucleotides, the CDR3 is TGTGCCAGCCAGAGCGGTAGCTGGGGGGAGACCCAGTACTTC.

This chain joins TRBV29-1 and TRBJ1-2; possibly TRBD1 for D (6 bases). Germline V gene data show CDR1 as SQVTM and CDR2 as ANQGSEA. The CDR3 covers 14 residues. The V end was cut by 7 bases, the J end by 0 bases, with 15 bases between. The CDR3: CSGGGGGSNYGYTF. Here the CDR3 DNA reads TGCAGCGGTGGAGGGGGGGGCTCTAACTATGGCTACACCTTC.

The CDR3 is CASSGHYSGSTDTQYF. The CDR3 region has the DNA TGCGCCAGCAGTGGTCATTATAGCGGGAGCACAGATACGCAGTATTTT. The genes are TRBV5-1 and TRBJ2-3, with TRBD2 matching 7 bases. The V segment lost 5 bases and the J segment 0 bases; nucleotides outside the gene matches: 9. The germline V gene encodes CDR1 SGHRS and CDR2 YFSETQ. The length of the CDR3 is 16 residues.

The rearrangement links TRBV7-2 to TRBJ2-7; D not resolved. CDR3 length: 15 amino acids. V dropped 2 bases and J dropped 5 bases, with 16 bases sitting between them. Germline CDR1 and CDR2: SGHTA and FQGNSA. CDR3 in amino acids: CASSLSWVLGHEQYF. CDR3 bases: TGTGCCAGCAGCTTATCTTGGGTCTTGGGTCACGAGCAGTACTTC.

The J gene is TRBJ2-2, the V gene TRBV10-1; TRBD1 matches 7 bases. Germline CDR1 reads WNHNN; CDR2 reads SYGVQD (reference sequence). J gave up 4 bases and V 3 bases, and 2 bases lay outside the gene matches. This CDR3 is built from 14 residues. Written as DNA, the CDR3 is TGCGCCAGCAGTGATACAGGGGTCACCGGGGAGCTGTTTTTT. Protein sequence: CASSDTGVTGELFF.

The chain couples TRBV18 to TRBJ2-5; the D is unclear. The CDR3 spans 12 residues. The germline CDR1 and CDR2 sequences are KGHSH and LQKENI. The V end lost 7 bases, the J end lost 2 bases, and 8 bases lay between the germline ends. The CDR3 region has the DNA TGTGCCAGCTTCCAGCAGCAAGAGACCCAGTACTTC. Its protein product is CASFQQQETQYF.

This chain links TRBV19 with TRBJ2-7; D possibly matches TRBD1 or TRBD2 (5 bases each). The CDR3 sequence is 15 residues long. Germline CDR1 LNHDA, CDR2 SQIVND (reference sequence). Trimming removed 5 bases from V and 3 bases from J, with 17 bases in between. The CDR3 loop is CASSLRDSRGYEQYF. CDR3 in DNA: TGTGCCAGTAGTCTCAGAGACTCGAGGGGCTACGAGCAGTACTTC.

The chain uses TRBV6-1 and TRBJ1-1; D is ambiguous. V was pared by 1 base and J by 0 bases, with 9 bases between. This CDR3 has 15 residues. Germline CDR1 is MNHNS and CDR2 is SASEGT. The CDR3: CASSEERPLNTEAFF. The CDR3 DNA sequence: TGTGCCAGCAGTGAAGAGAGACCCCTGAACACTGAAGCTTTCTTT.

In the case of this clone: Other nucleotide sequences from this sample produce the same CDR3. The chain is built from TRBV20-1 and TRBJ2-7; no reliable D call. V was cut by 3 bases and J by 2 bases, with 5 bases left in between. Germline-derived CDR1 and CDR2 are DFQATT and SNEGSKA (reference sequence). The CDR3 sequence is 11 residues long. CDR3 residues: CSASAAYEQYF. In DNA form, the CDR3 reads TGCAGTGCTAGTGCAGCCTACGAGCAGTACTTC.

This sequence joins TRBV18 and TRBJ2-1; a possible D gene is TRBD1 (6 bases). Germline loops: CDR1 KGHSH, CDR2 LQKENI. Trimming stripped 0 bases from V and 10 bases from J, with 13 bases between. CDR3 length equals 14 residues. The DNA for the CDR3 is TGTGCCAGCTCACCACCGAGCAGGGGACGCGAGCAGTTCTTC. Translating it yields CASSPPSRGREQFF.

The chain carries TRBV19 and TRBJ1-2; TRBD1 is a possible D gene (5 bases). The CDR3 length is 15 residues. Germline V gene lookup returns CDR1 LNHDA and CDR2 SQIVND (reference sequence). V was clipped by 3 bases and J by 8 bases, with 19 bases between them. CDR3 sequence (DNA): TGTGCCAGTAGTATCCAGGCAATGGGGCTATGGGGCTACACCTTC. Residues: CASSIQAMGLWGYTF.

About this clone itself: This specimen includes other DNA sequences encoding the same CDR3. This chain's CDR3 is CASSLEGGAGGYTF. For the CDR3, the DNA is TGCGCCAGCAGCTTGGAAGGGGGCGCAGGTGGCTACACCTTC. V and J are TRBV5-1 and TRBJ1-2; 7 nucleotides line up with TRBD1. The J segment lost 7 bases and the V segment lost 0 bases, leaving 6 bases of the junction unmatched. The CDR3 sequence is 14 residues long. The germline gives CDR1 SGHRS, CDR2 YFSETQ.

Details on this clone: Other DNA sequences in this sample translate to the same CDR3. The chain has TRBV28 and TRBJ2-1, with 14 bases that match TRBD2. Germline V lookup: CDR1 MDHEN, CDR2 SYDVKM. The CDR3 loop spans 15 amino acids. V lost 2 bases and J lost 7; bases outside the gene matches: 1. CDR3: CASSLRTSGRNEQFF. CDR3 bases: TGTGCCAGCAGTTTACGGACTAGCGGGAGGAATGAGCAGTTCTTC.

With respect to this clone: The same CDR3 can be traced to other DNA sequences in this sample. The rearrangement joins TRBV11-2 to TRBJ2-7, with D tentatively TRBD1 (6 bases). The CDR3 has 14 amino acids. Germline values: CDR1 SGHAT, CDR2 FQNNGV. The V end lost 1 base, the J end lost 4 bases, and 11 bases lay between the germline ends. CDR3 DNA: TGTGCCAGCAGCTTAGTCAGGGGCGGGTACGAGCAGTACTTC. This gives the protein CASSLVRGGYEQYF.

This sequence joins TRBV28 and TRBJ2-7, with a tentative D call TRBD1 (5 bases). The CDR3 spans 14 residues. Trimming cost V 4 bases and J 3 bases, with 13 bases left between them. Germline V gives CDR1 MDHEN, CDR2 SYDVKM. As DNA, the CDR3 is TGTGCCAGCAGTTCGGGCAGGGTTCTCTACGAGCAGTACTTC. Encoded protein: CASSSGRVLYEQYF.

This chain uses TRBV2 with TRBJ1-5; D uncertain. The V end lost 4 bases, the J end lost 5 bases, and 9 bases lay between the germline ends. Per germline, CDR1 SNHLY and CDR2 FYNNEI. This CDR3 contains 13 residues. The CDR3 nucleotides read TGTGCCAGCAGTGCGGAGCGGGATCAGCCCCAGCATTTT. Its protein is CASSAERDQPQHF.

As regards this clone: The same CDR3 arises from other DNA sequences in this sample as well. The chain carries TRBV7-2 and TRBJ2-2; D ambiguous. V was cut by 3 bases and J by 1 base, with 6 bases left in between. Germline assignment: CDR1 SGHTA and CDR2 FQGNSA. CDR3 length equals 14 residues. CDR3 sequence: CASSFRRNTGELFF. For the CDR3, the DNA is TGTGCCAGCAGCTTTCGGAGGAACACCGGGGAGCTGTTTTTT.